The 28 T cell receptor beta chains reported below all come from one sample, sequenced in a study of blood T cell repertoires in COVID-19. The table came from immunoSEQ multiplex PCR; TCRdb's copy has only in-frame clones and leaves some out. This sample has about 180,000 clones, with roughly 89% found just once. Sequenced input: PBMCs or T cells enriched from blood (not recorded which). The source of these receptors is a woman in her thirties or forties with acute COVID-19.

The chain is built from TRBV7-9 and TRBJ1-1; TRBD1 is a possible D gene (5 bases). CDR1 and CDR2 from the germline V gene are SEHNR and FQNEAQ (reference sequence). This CDR3 spans 13 amino acids. V was pared by 5 bases and J by 7 bases, with 14 bases between. The CDR3 spells CASSQGKKGEAFF. The DNA of the CDR3 is TGTGCCAGCAGCCAGGGTAAGAAAGGTGAAGCTTTCTTT.

In its sample, this clone was seen once. J is TRBJ2-2 and V is TRBV18; D call uncertain. The germline V gene encodes CDR1 KGHSH and CDR2 LQKENI. The CDR3 covers 14 residues. V was trimmed by 1 base and J by 5 bases, leaving 8 bases between them. The CDR3 nucleotides are TGTGCCAGCTCACCACGAACCGGTACCGGGGAGCTGTTTTTT. It specifies CASSPRTGTGELFF.

This chain uses TRBV28 with TRBJ2-4; the D gene is possibly TRBD1 (5 bases). V was shortened by 5 bases and J by 0 bases, with 17 bases between the two germline ends. CDR3 length: 17 residues. CDR1 and CDR2 (germline): MDHEN, SYDVKM. DNA of the CDR3: TGTGCCAGCAGTAGCCGGACATCGCCCATAGCCAAAAACATTCAGTACTTC. Encoded protein: CASSSRTSPIAKNIQYF.

The gene calls are TRBV3-1 (or the pseudogene TRBV3-2) and TRBJ2-2; D is ambiguous. Between the trimmed V and J ends, which lost 3 bases and 3 bases, there was a span of 14 bases. From germline, CDR1 is LGHDT and CDR2 YNNKEL (reference sequence). The CDR3 sequence is 16 residues long. The chain's CDR3 is CASSQRRGLDTGELFF. The CDR3 DNA sequence: TGTGCCAGCAGCCAGCGTCGAGGCCTCGACACCGGGGAGCTGTTTTTT.

The CDR3 DNA follows: TGTGCCAGCAGCCAAGATGGGAGGGGGACCGGGGAGCTGTTTTTT. Amino acids: CASSQDGRGTGELFF. The V gene is TRBV4-2, the J gene TRBJ2-2; D perhaps matches TRBD2 (7 bases). CDR1 and CDR2 (germline): LGHNA, YNFKEQ. Trimming took 0 bases from V and 5 from J, leaving 10 bases between them. The CDR3 length is 15 residues.

V and J are TRBV19 and TRBJ2-2, with TRBD1 as a possible D gene (8 bases). V lost 9 bases and J lost 2, with 13 bases in between. Germline V gives CDR1 LNHDA, CDR2 SQIVND (reference sequence). The CDR3 has 14 amino acids. The CDR3 protein is CASHRGGNTGELFF. The CDR3 DNA reads TGTGCCAGCCACAGGGGGGGCAACACCGGGGAGCTGTTTTTT.

CDR3 in amino acids: CASSPEQEVNQPQHF. In DNA, the CDR3 is TGTGCCAGCAGTCCGGAGCAGGAGGTAAATCAGCCCCAGCATTTT. This chain links TRBV4-2 with TRBJ1-5; no definite D call. The CDR3 runs to 15 residues. CDR1 and CDR2 (germline): LGHNA, YNFKEQ. V was clipped by 6 bases and J by 4 bases, with 16 bases between them.

In its sample, this clone was seen many times. V gene TRBV29-1 combines with J gene TRBJ1-1; D call uncertain. The germline V gene has CDR1 SQVTM and CDR2 ANQGSEA. This CDR3 region has 13 residues. Trimming cost V 4 bases and J 0 bases, with 9 bases left between them. CDR3 sequence: CSVAGFMNTEAFF. DNA of the CDR3: TGCAGCGTTGCAGGATTCATGAACACTGAAGCTTTCTTT.

CDR3 region: CARPGYRGVNTEAFF. CDR3 sequence (DNA): TGTGCTAGACCGGGTTACAGGGGCGTGAACACTGAAGCTTTCTTT. The V call is TRBV12-5, the J call TRBJ1-1; 7 positions match TRBD1. Germline-derived CDR1 and CDR2 are LGHNT and FRNRAP. With 9 bases clipped from V and 0 bases from J, the junction kept 10 bases outside the gene matches. CDR3 size: 15 residues. Drawing the rest from reference TRBV12-5 and TRBJ1-1, the complete variable domain is DARVTQTPRHKVTEMGQEVTMRCQPILGHNTVFWYRQTMMQGLELLAYFRNRAPLDDSGMPKDRFSAEMPDATLATLKIQPSEPRDSAVYFCARPGYRGVNTEAFFGQGTRLTVV.

The chain recombines TRBV29-1 with TRBJ2-7, with D perhaps TRBD1 (6 bases). Germline lookup yields CDR1 SQVTM and CDR2 ANQGSEA. Between the trimmed V and J ends, which lost 0 bases and 12 bases, there was a span of 12 bases. The CDR3 sequence is 11 residues long. CDR3 DNA: TGCAGCGTTGAAGATCGTCAGGGGATGTACTTC. Translated, it gives CSVEDRQGMYF.

V is TRBV15 and J is TRBJ2-3, with TRBD2 matching 10 bases. CDR1 and CDR2 (germline): LNHNV, YYDKDF (reference sequence). This CDR3 contains 16 residues. The J segment lost 2 bases and the V segment lost 2 bases, leaving 4 bases of the junction unmatched. CDR3 sequence (DNA): TGTGCCACCAGCAGAAGACTAGCGGGCTTCACAGATACGCAGTATTTT. Translating gives CATSRRLAGFTDTQYF.

This clone was recorded once. The V call is TRBV5-6, the J call TRBJ1-5, with 8 nucleotides matching TRBD1. With V trimmed by 1 base and J by 4 bases, 7 bases remained unmatched. Germline CDR1 SGHDT, CDR2 YYEEEE. The CDR3 loop spans 16 amino acids. The CDR3 sequence is CASSLFQGAGNQPQHF. The CDR3, as DNA: TGTGCCAGCAGCTTGTTTCAGGGGGCGGGAAATCAGCCCCAGCATTTT.

The rearrangement uses TRBV6-2 or TRBV6-3 and TRBJ1-1; 8 bases are a match to TRBD1. The CDR3 has 16 amino acids. Per germline, CDR1 MNHEY and CDR2 SVGEGT. V shed 0 bases, J shed 1 base, and the junction held 4 bases outside the gene matches. CDR3 sequence (DNA): TGTGCCAGCAGTTACTCGCGTGGGACAGGGAACACTGAAGCTTTCTTT. Protein sequence: CASSYSRGTGNTEAFF.

The genes are TRBV24-1 and TRBJ2-1; 7 bases line up with TRBD2. Germline V gives CDR1 KGHDR, CDR2 SFDVKD. V lost 2 bases and J lost 4; bases outside the gene matches: 7. CDR3 length: 16 residues. The CDR3 sequence is CATSDSRGGLYNEQFF. The CDR3 DNA follows: TGTGCCACCAGTGATTCTCGCGGGGGACTTTACAATGAGCAGTTCTTC.

V is TRBV4-1 and J is TRBJ2-7, with 8 nucleotides matching TRBD2. This CDR3 has 16 amino acids. The V gene's germline CDR1 is MGHRA and CDR2 YSYEKL. Trimming cost V 3 bases and J 2 bases; bases outside gene matches: 9. This chain's CDR3 is CASSQSSVSGAYEQYF. CDR3 DNA: TGCGCCAGCAGCCAGAGCTCCGTTAGCGGGGCCTACGAGCAGTACTTC.

As regards this clone: The identical CDR3 is also encoded by other nucleotide sequences in the sample. The chain links TRBV7-2 to TRBJ1-1; tentatively, D is TRBD1 (6 bases). The CDR3 contains 14 residues. The ends were cut back, 1 base at V and 1 base at J, with 7 bases in the middle. Germline assignment: CDR1 SGHTA and CDR2 FQGNSA. The CDR3 nucleotides read TGTGCCAGCAGCTTAGGGACAGCGAACACTGAAGCTTTCTTT. It translates to CASSLGTANTEAFF.

This rearrangement joins TRBV4-3 to TRBJ2-3, with D perhaps TRBD2 (6 bases). Looked up from germline, CDR1 is LGHNA and CDR2 is YSLEER. Trimming stripped 0 bases from V and 1 base from J, with 8 bases between. The CDR3 spans 15 residues. The CDR3 nucleotides read TGCGCCAGCAGCCAAGAGGGGGGAGGCACAGATACGCAGTATTTT. Amino acid sequence: CASSQEGGGTDTQYF.

This clone was detected a few times. The chain has TRBV7-2 and TRBJ1-6; 7 positions match TRBD1. J was trimmed by 10 bases and V by 6 bases; bases with no gene match: 9. Germline assignment: CDR1 SGHTA and CDR2 FQGNSA. The CDR3 sequence is 14 residues long. The CDR3 region is CASSYTGAKSPLHF. For the CDR3, the DNA is TGTGCCAGCAGTTACACAGGGGCTAAGTCACCCCTCCACTTT.

The rearrangement joins TRBV4-1 to TRBJ1-5; 9 bases line up with TRBD1. Per the germline V gene, CDR1 is MGHRA and CDR2 is YSYEKL. The V and J ends lost 4 bases and 0 bases, in that order; junction bases with no gene match: 1. CDR3 length: 15 amino acids. The CDR3 nucleotides are TGCGCCAGCAGCCCGGACAGGGGTAGCAATCAGCCCCAGCATTTT. This translates into CASSPDRGSNQPQHF.

This clone was seen once. The J gene is TRBJ2-7, the V gene TRBV6-5; 9 bases fit TRBD1. Trimming cost V 6 bases and J 6 bases; bases outside gene matches: 9. The germline V gene has CDR1 MNHEY and CDR2 SVGAGI. The CDR3 sequence is 14 residues long. CDR3: CASRQDRGRSEQYF. CDR3 in DNA: TGTGCCAGCAGACAGGACAGGGGCAGGAGCGAGCAGTACTTC.

J is TRBJ2-7 and V is TRBV7-2, with TRBD1 matching 10 bases. Germline V gives CDR1 SGHTA, CDR2 FQGNSA. This CDR3 comprises 14 residues. V trimming: 5 bases; J trimming: 2 bases; junction bases outside the gene matches: 3. The CDR3 reads CASSPDRGPYEQYF. Written as DNA, the CDR3 is TGTGCCAGCAGCCCCGACAGGGGGCCCTACGAGCAGTACTTC.

This chain uses TRBV4-3 with TRBJ2-2, with 8 bases lining up with TRBD1. This CDR3 has 18 residues. Trimming cost V 4 bases and J 1 base; bases outside gene matches: 11. Germline CDR1 LGHNA, CDR2 YSLEER. The CDR3 region has the DNA TGCGCCAGCAGCCTCAGTGGGACAGGAGGGATGAACACCGGGGAGCTGTTTTTT. This gives the protein CASSLSGTGGMNTGELFF.

V gene TRBV30 combines with J gene TRBJ2-7; D is perhaps TRBD1 (5 bases). V lost 0 bases and J 0 bases, leaving 12 bases between the germline ends. The CDR3 extends over 15 amino acids. The germline gives CDR1 GTSNPN, CDR2 SVGIG (reference sequence). CDR3 DNA: TGTGCCTGGAGTGTACCAGGGCCTAGCTCCTACGAGCAGTACTTC. The encoded protein is CAWSVPGPSSYEQYF.

The rearrangement uses TRBV5-4 and TRBJ1-3; maybe TRBD1 (5 bases). There are 15 residues in the CDR3. With 5 bases removed from V and 2 bases from J, the gap between germline ends came to 14 bases. Per the germline V gene, CDR1 is SGHNT and CDR2 is YYREEE (reference sequence). This chain's CDR3 is CASSGGTVAGNTIYF. As DNA, the CDR3 is TGTGCCAGCAGTGGGGGGACTGTAGCTGGAAACACCATATATTTT.

CDR3 protein: CASSPTGAENEQYF. In nucleotides, the CDR3 is TGTGCCAGCAGTCCGACAGGGGCGGAGAACGAGCAGTACTTC. J is TRBJ2-7 and V is TRBV6-5; TRBD1 agrees at 8 bases. V shed 5 bases, J shed 5 bases, and the junction held 8 bases outside the gene matches. The CDR3 spans 14 residues. CDR1 is MNHEY and CDR2 is SVGAGI in the germline V gene.

The table lists this clone with a count of one. One end of the junction varies from germline; a read error may be responsible. V usage is TRBV29-1 and J usage is TRBJ2-5; 7 bases map to TRBD1. CDR1 and CDR2 from the germline V gene are SQVTM and ANQGSEA. The length of the CDR3 is 14 residues. The DNA for the CDR3 is TGCAGCGTTGAAGATAACAGGGGTCAAGGGACCCAGTACTTC. It translates to CSVEDNRGQGTQYF.

The V call is TRBV18, the J call TRBJ1-1; weak D call: TRBD1 (6 bases). Trimming took off 3 bases at V and 1 base at J, with 15 bases between the two ends. Germline CDR1 is KGHSH and CDR2 is LQKENI. This CDR3 comprises 16 residues. The CDR3 DNA follows: TGTGCCAGCTCACCCCTGATGACCAGGGGGAACACTGAAGCTTTCTTT. It specifies CASSPLMTRGNTEAFF.

This chain uses TRBV7-6 with TRBJ1-6; the match to TRBD1 covers 9 bases. In germline, CDR1 is SGHVS, CDR2 FNYEAQ. The trim removed 5 bases at V and 10 bases at J, leaving 9 bases unmatched. The CDR3 has 15 residues. Here the CDR3 reads CASSTSDRGNSPLHF. For the CDR3, the DNA is TGTGCCAGCAGCACATCGGACAGGGGAAACTCACCCCTCCACTTT.